What follows are 18 T cell receptor beta chains derived from one specimen sequenced in a study of blood T cell repertoires in COVID-19 (dated by TCRdb to 2020 to 2021). Preparation of the library involved the immunoSEQ multiplex PCR assay. TCRdb took this table from immuneACCESS and kept in-frame rearrangements with V and J called. Such tables lack part of the clones; where checked against another copy, unresolved V genes explain under half of the gap, and the rest is unexplained. In all, the sample holds some 60,000 clones, and approximately 77% of those were seen once. Approximately 30% of the sample comes from the top ten. Sequencing was carried out using peripheral blood. Receptors were obtained from a human donor in a cohort sampled during active COVID-19.

This chain uses TRBV7-9 with TRBJ1-1, with TRBD1 identical over 8 bases. J lost 7 bases, V lost 4 bases, and 11 bases had no gene match. The CDR3 sequence is 15 residues long. Germline CDR1 reads SEHNR; CDR2 reads FQNEAQ (reference sequence). CDR3 protein: CASSYTDRERGEAFF. The CDR3 DNA sequence: TGTGCCAGCAGCTATACGGACAGGGAAAGAGGTGAAGCTTTCTTT.

This clone was observed once. This chain uses TRBV6-2 or TRBV6-3 with TRBJ1-2; 7 nucleotides line up with TRBD1. The germline CDR1 and CDR2 sequences are MNHEY and SVGEGT. CDR3 length: 14 residues. Trimming removed 4 bases from V and 6 bases from J; junction bases left unmatched: 8. The CDR3 DNA reads as TGTGCCAGCAGTTCCTGGGACAGTGTTCATGGCTACACCTTC. Its translation: CASSSWDSVHGYTF.

The rearrangement uses TRBV6-5 and TRBJ2-1, with 7 bases that match TRBD2. The V and J ends lost 7 bases and 0 bases, in that order; junction bases with no gene match: 6. CDR3 size: 15 residues. In germline, CDR1 is MNHEY, CDR2 SVGAGI. In DNA, the CDR3 is TGTGCCAGCAAAGTGGGGGGGGGCTCCTACAATGAGCAGTTCTTC. Its translation: CASKVGGGSYNEQFF.

Comment on this clone: Compared with germline, one end of the junction differs, possibly owing to a read error. The chain combines TRBV6-4 with TRBJ2-1, with D possibly being TRBD2 (6 bases). Germline assignment: CDR1 MRHNA and CDR2 SNTAGT. The CDR3 runs 15 residues. The CDR3 DNA reads TGTGCCAGCAGTGTTGTGGGAGGTTCCTCCAATGAGCAGTTCTTC. This translates into CASSVVGGSSNEQFF.

The rearrangement joins TRBV30 to TRBJ1-2; D possibly corresponds to TRBD1 (5 bases). Per germline, CDR1 GTSNPN and CDR2 SVGIG (reference sequence). The CDR3 is made up of 16 amino acids. The V and J ends lost 0 bases and 8 bases respectively, with 22 bases between them. The CDR3 nucleotides are TGTGCCTGGAGTGTAGACTGGTTCGGGGGGACCCGGGGCTACACCTTC. Amino acids: CAWSVDWFGGTRGYTF.

The V gene is TRBV19, the J gene TRBJ2-7; perhaps TRBD1 as D (5 bases). The CDR3 consists of 13 residues. The germline gives CDR1 LNHDA, CDR2 SQIVND (reference sequence). The ends were cut back, 8 bases at V and 0 bases at J, with 11 bases in the middle. CDR3 amino acids: CASSTGASYEQYF. CDR3 coding DNA: TGTGCCAGTTCCACAGGTGCCTCCTACGAGCAGTACTTC. The whole variable domain, filled in from reference TRBV19 and TRBJ2-7, reads DGGITQSPKYLFRKEGQNVTLSCEQNLNHDAMYWYRQDPGQGLRLIYYSQIVNDFQKGDIAEGYSVSREKKESFPLTVTSAQKNPTAFYLCASSTGASYEQYFGPGTRLTVT.

This sequence joins TRBV9 and TRBJ2-3, with TRBD2 identical over 10 bases. The V and J ends lost 0 bases and 0 bases, in that order; junction bases with no gene match: 10. CDR3 length: 19 amino acids. The germline V gene has CDR1 SGDLS and CDR2 YYNGEE. The CDR3 protein is CASSVGAQSGGASTDTQYF. The DNA for the CDR3 is TGTGCCAGCAGCGTAGGTGCCCAGAGCGGGGGGGCAAGCACAGATACGCAGTATTTT.

V is TRBV5-4 and J is TRBJ1-3, with D perhaps matching TRBD1 (5 bases). V lost 4 bases and J 0 bases, leaving 11 bases between the germline ends. The CDR3 spans 15 residues. CDR1 is SGHNT, CDR2 YYREEE, per germline (reference sequence). CDR3 nucleotides: TGTGCCAGCAGCACAGACAGTGGCTCTGGAAACACCATATATTTT. Translating it yields CASSTDSGSGNTIYF.

The rearrangement joins TRBV18 to TRBJ2-7; maybe TRBD1 (6 bases). Germline values: CDR1 KGHSH, CDR2 LQKENI. The CDR3 is 13 residues long. This CDR3 reads CATLDRKNSEQYF. For the CDR3, the DNA is TGTGCTACCTTGGACAGAAAGAACTCCGAGCAGTACTTC.

V is TRBV18 and J is TRBJ2-7, with a weak D call TRBD2 (6 bases). With 2 bases removed from V and 6 bases from J, the gap between germline ends came to 8 bases. CDR1 KGHSH and CDR2 LQKENI come from the germline V gene. This CDR3 is built from 12 residues. The DNA of the CDR3 is TGTGCCAGCTCACCAGATAGCGGCGAGCAGTACTTC. Its translation: CASSPDSGEQYF.

V is TRBV3-1 (or the pseudogene TRBV3-2) and J is TRBJ1-4, with 7 bases fitting TRBD1. The ends lost 11 bases at V and 6 bases at J; junction bases unmatched: 3. This CDR3 is built from 11 residues. The germline gives CDR1 LGHDT, CDR2 YNNKEL (reference sequence). The CDR3 DNA is TGTGCCTCACAGGGGTATGAAAAACTGTTTTTT. Translated, it gives CASQGYEKLFF.

The chain has TRBV5-6 and TRBJ2-1; 7 nucleotides match TRBD2. The CDR3 length is 15 residues. Germline loops: CDR1 SGHDT, CDR2 YYEEEE. J lost 2 bases, V lost 4 bases, and 6 bases had no gene match. DNA of the CDR3: TGTGCCAGCAGCCGGGACTACGCCCCCTACAATGAGCAGTTCTTC. This encodes CASSRDYAPYNEQFF.

The chain carries TRBV19 and TRBJ1-6, with 10 bases aligning to TRBD1. J lost 7 bases, V lost 7 bases, and 4 bases had no gene match. The CDR3 sequence is 14 residues long. Germline loops: CDR1 LNHDA, CDR2 SQIVND (reference sequence). Written as DNA, the CDR3 is TGTGCCAGTACCGCGGACAGGGGGAATTCACCCCTCCACTTT. Its translation is CASTADRGNSPLHF.

The genes are TRBV19 and TRBJ1-1, with 8 bases that match TRBD1. V was clipped by 4 bases and J by 3 bases; unmatched bases: 7. The CDR3 sequence is 15 residues long. The germline V gene has CDR1 LNHDA and CDR2 SQIVND (reference sequence). Here the CDR3 reads CASSSWGTGDTEAFF. CDR3 nucleotide sequence: TGTGCCAGTAGTAGCTGGGGGACAGGAGACACTGAAGCTTTCTTT.

The chain combines TRBV30 with TRBJ1-1; 10 positions match TRBD1. J lost 1 base, V lost 3 bases, and 32 bases had no gene match. CDR1 and CDR2 (germline): GTSNPN, SVGIG (reference sequence). This CDR3 spans 24 amino acids. The CDR3 is CAWSLGFGTGAFFPSFGGNTEAFF. In nucleotides, the CDR3 is TGTGCCTGGAGCCTAGGCTTTGGGACAGGGGCGTTTTTTCCCAGTTTTGGGGGGAACACTGAAGCTTTCTTT.

The chain employs TRBV5-1 and TRBJ2-5; D not resolved. Trimming took 1 base from V and 1 from J, leaving 5 bases between them. This CDR3 is built from 13 residues. Per germline, CDR1 SGHRS and CDR2 YFSETQ. The CDR3 DNA reads as TGCGCCAGCAGCTTGTTCAGCCAAGAGACCCAGTACTTC. Its translation: CASSLFSQETQYF.

J is TRBJ1-1 and V is TRBV2; no definite D call. Trimming shortened V by 2 bases and J by 1 base, and 5 bases separated the two germline ends. CDR3 length: 13 amino acids. From germline, CDR1 is SNHLY and CDR2 FYNNEI. CDR3 residues: CASSEPRNTEAFF. Written as DNA, the CDR3 is TGTGCCAGCAGTGAACCCAGGAACACTGAAGCTTTCTTT.

The chain links TRBV5-1 to TRBJ1-2, with D uncertain. Germline CDR1 SGHRS, CDR2 YFSETQ. The CDR3 is made up of 14 amino acids. The V end was cut by 2 bases, the J end by 0 bases, with 8 bases between. CDR3 sequence reads: CASSLNGANYGYTF. As DNA, the CDR3 is TGCGCCAGCAGCTTAAACGGGGCTAACTATGGCTACACCTTC.